The source of this T cell receptor (beta chain) is a study of control samples from healthy donors and cancer patients. Profiled with immunoSEQ multiplex PCR; TCRdb holds only in-frame clones, not every one. The table has around 95,000 clones, about 90% seen once. Sequencing was carried out using blood. The origin of this receptor is a woman in her forties or fifties in good health.

The CDR3 sequence: CASSHYSPLHF. Here the CDR3 DNA reads TGTGCCAGCAGCCACTATTCACCCCTCCACTTT. The genes are TRBV11-2 and TRBJ1-6; D is unresolved. The CDR3 is 11 residues long. V lost 5 bases and J 8 bases, leaving 4 bases between the germline ends. The germline gives CDR1 SGHAT, CDR2 FQNNGV.